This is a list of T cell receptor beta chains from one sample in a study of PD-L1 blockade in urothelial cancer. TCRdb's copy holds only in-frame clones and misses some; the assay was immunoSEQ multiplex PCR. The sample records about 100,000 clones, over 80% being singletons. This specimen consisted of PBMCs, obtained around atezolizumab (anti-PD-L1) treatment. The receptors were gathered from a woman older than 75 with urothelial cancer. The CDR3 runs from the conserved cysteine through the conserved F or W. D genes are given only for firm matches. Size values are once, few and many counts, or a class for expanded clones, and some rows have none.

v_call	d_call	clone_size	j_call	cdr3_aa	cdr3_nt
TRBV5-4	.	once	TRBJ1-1	CASSLERMNTEAFF	TGTGCCAGCAGCTTAGAGAGAATGAACACTGAAGCTTTCTTT
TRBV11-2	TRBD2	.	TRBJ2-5	CASNPGLAGDQYF	TGTGCCAGCAATCCTGGTCTAGCGGGAGACCAGTACTTC
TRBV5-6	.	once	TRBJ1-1	CASSSRGLGPMNTEAFF	TGTGCCAGCAGCTCGAGGGGACTTGGACCCATGAACACTGAAGCTTTCTTT
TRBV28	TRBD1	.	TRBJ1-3	CAKGQGAGNTIYF	TGTGCCAAGGGACAGGGAGCGGGAAACACCATATATTTT
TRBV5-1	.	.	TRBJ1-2	CASSLEEPYGYTF	TGCGCCAGCAGCTTGGAGGAGCCTTATGGCTACACCTTC
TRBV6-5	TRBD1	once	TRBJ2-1	CASSYLTGSNEQFF	TGTGCCAGCAGTTACCTGACAGGGTCCAATGAGCAGTTCTTC
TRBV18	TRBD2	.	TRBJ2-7	CASSRGLAGNSYEQYF	TGTGCCAGCTCACGTGGACTAGCGGGAAACTCCTACGAGCAGTACTTC
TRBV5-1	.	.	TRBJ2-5	CASRTSGAKDETQYF	TGCGCCAGCAGGACTTCTGGGGCGAAAGATGAGACCCAGTACTTC
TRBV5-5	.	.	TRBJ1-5	CASSLGGGINQPQHF	TGTGCCAGCAGCTTGGGAGGAGGGATCAATCAGCCCCAGCATTTT
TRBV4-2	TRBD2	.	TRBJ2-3	CASSQVSGRTDTQYF	TGTGCCAGCAGCCAAGTTAGCGGGAGAACAGATACGCAGTATTTT
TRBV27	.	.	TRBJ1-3	CASRGQIDGNTIYF	TGTGCCAGCAGAGGACAGATAGACGGAAACACCATATATTTT
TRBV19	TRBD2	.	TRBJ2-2	CASTVAGIGGGELFF	TGTGCCAGTACCGTAGCGGGAATCGGCGGAGGGGAGCTGTTTTTT
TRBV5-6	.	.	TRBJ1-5	CASSSTGSGQPQHF	TGTGCCAGCAGTTCTACAGGGAGTGGTCAGCCCCAGCATTTT
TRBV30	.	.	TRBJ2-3	CAWSGGVPTDTQYF	TGTGCCTGGAGTGGCGGGGTACCCACAGATACGCAGTATTTT
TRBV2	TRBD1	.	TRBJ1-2	CASTGTGVSGYTF	TGTGCCAGCACCGGGACAGGGGTTAGTGGCTACACCTTC
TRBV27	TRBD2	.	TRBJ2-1	CASGTSGASSYNEQFF	TGTGCCAGCGGGACTAGCGGGGCGAGCTCCTACAATGAGCAGTTCTTC